This T cell receptor beta chain was found in a study of cytomegalovirus exposure and HLA in healthy donors. About the study: From HLA-typed donors, an early data release held around 80 million unique TCRs. Broader study findings: Later analysis placed DRB1 highest and HLA-C lowest in TCR association rates, which differed by HLA locus. Reports indicated that the classifier achieved high specificity and sensitivity in diagnosing cytomegalovirus status.

Regarding this clone: Its specificity is not known.

A multiplex PCR was run with 60 Vbeta primers and 13 Jbeta primers. TCRdb's table, derived via immunoSEQ multiplex PCR, lists solely in-frame clones and lacks some. Seen here are about 160,000 clones, just under 80% observed once, and the top ten hold 2.5% to 3.5%. V lost 8 bases to trimming and J lost 0 bases; unmatched junction nucleotides: 11. Germline lookup yields CDR1 MNHEY and CDR2 SMNVEV (reference sequence). The CDR3 covers 17 residues. The receptor was isolated from a woman aged 50 to 60 in good health and CMV-seropositive. The chain couples TRBV27 to TRBJ2-7, with TRBD2 identical over 12 bases. What was sequenced was PBMCs. For the CDR3, the DNA is TGTGCCAGCTCTATCGGGCTAGCGGGAGGGAGCTCCTACGAGCAGTACTTC. Translation gives CASSIGLAGGSSYEQYF.